This entry lists 16 T cell receptor beta chains sequenced from one sample in a study of cytotoxic CD8 clonotypes in ibrutinib-treated CLL. Sequenced by immunoSEQ multiplex PCR; TCRdb stores in-frame clones only, minus some. The sample shows 45,000 to 50,000 clones, roughly 50% of them seen only once. Sequenced material: PBMCs, taken after 12 months of ibrutinib treatment. The receptors come from a human donor with chronic lymphocytic leukemia.

The J gene is TRBJ2-3, the V gene TRBV9, with 8 nucleotides matching TRBD2. This CDR3 comprises 15 residues. V was clipped by 4 bases and J by 3 bases; unmatched bases: 7. Germline V gene sequence: CDR1 SGDLS, CDR2 YYNGEE. In DNA form, the CDR3 reads TGTGCCAGCAGCTTAAGACTAGCGCTTACAGATACGCAGTATTTT. Translated, it gives CASSLRLALTDTQYF.

The chain is built from TRBV27 and TRBJ1-4; 9 bases map to TRBD1. Losses at the gene ends were 7 bases for V and 7 bases for J; bases not matched to a gene: 13. CDR1 is MNHEY, CDR2 SMNVEV, per germline (reference sequence). The CDR3 consists of 16 residues. In nucleotides, the CDR3 is TGTGCCAGCACCCCAACGGCGGGGACAGGGACTGAAAAACTGTTTTTT. This codes for CASTPTAGTGTEKLFF.

The rearrangement joins TRBV29-1 to TRBJ2-7, with D possibly being TRBD2 (5 bases). Germline V gene lookup returns CDR1 SQVTM and CDR2 ANQGSEA. V gave up 6 bases and J gave up 6 bases, with 21 bases separating them. This CDR3 has 14 amino acids. DNA of the CDR3: TGCAGCGTGGACGACGCAGCGGAGGTCGGCGAGCAGTACTTC. Translation: CSVDDAAEVGEQYF.

The V and J genes are TRBV5-1 and TRBJ2-3; D call uncertain. CDR1 and CDR2 from the germline V gene are SGHRS and YFSETQ. V was clipped by 4 bases and J by 6 bases, with 9 bases between them. CDR3 length: 12 residues. The CDR3, as DNA: TGCGCCAGCAGCGAGGCCACGGATACGCAGTATTTT. Translating it yields CASSEATDTQYF. Using reference TRBV5-1 and TRBJ2-3 for the parts outside the CDR3, the full variable domain is KAGVTQTPRYLIKTRGQQVTLSCSPISGHRSVSWYQQTPGQGLQFLFEYFSETQRNKGNFPGRFSGRQFSNSRSEMNVSTLELGDSALYLCASSEATDTQYFGPGTRLTVL.

This clone was observed a few times. The V call is TRBV28, the J call TRBJ2-7, with D perhaps being TRBD1 or TRBD2 (5 bases each). The CDR3 is made up of 18 amino acids. Looked up from germline, CDR1 is MDHEN and CDR2 is SYDVKM. The V end lost 6 bases, the J end lost 0 bases, and 24 bases lay between the germline ends. The CDR3 DNA is TGTGCCAGCAGCGGCTATTCATCTCGGGACGGACTCTCCTACGAGCAGTACTTC. It translates to CASSGYSSRDGLSYEQYF.

In regard to this clone: At one end the junction does not follow the germline gene, possibly because of a read error. This chain connects TRBV7-7 to TRBJ2-5; TRBD1 might be the D (5 bases). The CDR3 length is 15 residues. The V gene's germline CDR1 is SSHAT and CDR2 FNYEAQ (reference sequence). CDR3 sequence: CASSLNGASQETQYF. CDR3 bases: TGTGCTAGCAGCTTAAATGGGGCATCACAAGAGACCCAGTACTTC. The complete variable domain, with remaining parts taken from reference TRBV7-7 and TRBJ2-5, reads GAGVSQSPRYKVTKRGQDVTLRCDPISSHATLYWYQQALGQGPEFLTYFNYEAQPDKSGLPSDRFSAERPEGSISTLTIQRTEQRDSAMYRCASSLNGASQETQYFGPGTRLLVL.

The chain carries TRBV27 and TRBJ2-1; 10 bases line up with TRBD2. The CDR3 is 16 residues long. CDR1 MNHEY and CDR2 SMNVEV come from the germline V gene (reference sequence). V shed 0 bases and J 3 bases; nucleotides not matched to a gene: 2. In DNA form, the CDR3 reads TGTGCCAGCAGTTTATCCAGACTAGCGGGCTACAATGAGCAGTTCTTC. Encoded protein: CASSLSRLAGYNEQFF.

This clone was detected only a few times. The chain has TRBV9 and TRBJ2-7, with a possible D match to TRBD1 (6 bases). Germline-derived CDR1 and CDR2 are SGDLS and YYNGEE. The CDR3 covers 14 residues. Trimming pared 0 bases from V and 5 bases from J, leaving 12 bases between. The CDR3 sequence is CASSVAGRGHEQYF. The CDR3 bases are TGTGCCAGCAGCGTAGCTGGCAGGGGCCACGAGCAGTACTTC.

The chain employs TRBV7-2 and TRBJ2-2; TRBD2 matches at 8 bases. Germline V CDR1 and CDR2: SGHTA, FQGNSA. The CDR3 has 15 residues. V lost 5 bases to trimming and J lost 4 bases; unmatched junction nucleotides: 6. The CDR3 bases are TGTGCCAGCAGCCTTGGACTAGCAAGCACCGGGGAGCTGTTTTTT. Its protein product is CASSLGLASTGELFF.

V is TRBV19 and J is TRBJ2-5; D may correspond to TRBD1 or TRBD2 (5 bases each). CDR1 LNHDA and CDR2 SQIVND come from the germline V gene (reference sequence). Trimming cost V 4 bases and J 10 bases, with 16 bases left between them. CDR3 length: 13 amino acids. The CDR3 sequence is CASSKGFRGNQYF. The CDR3, as DNA: TGTGCCAGTAGTAAGGGGTTCCGGGGAAACCAGTACTTC.

About this clone itself: One end of the junction does not line up with germline, which may come from a read error. The chain joins TRBV6-6 to TRBJ2-7; no clear D. The CDR3 contains 13 residues. The V gene's germline CDR1 is MNHNY and CDR2 SVGAGI (reference sequence). The CDR3: CAISVGHSYEQYF. As DNA, the CDR3 is TGTGCCATCAGTGTAGGGCATTCCTACGAGCAGTACTTC.

J is TRBJ2-3 and V is TRBV18; TRBD2 agrees at 11 bases. The CDR3 sequence is 16 residues long. The germline gives CDR1 KGHSH, CDR2 LQKENI. Trimming cost V 1 base and J 3 bases; bases outside gene matches: 3. CDR3: CASSPLAGGDTDTQYF. The CDR3 DNA sequence: TGTGCCAGCTCACCACTAGCGGGAGGGGATACAGATACGCAGTATTTT.

V and J are TRBV11-2 and TRBJ1-2; 7 bases fit TRBD1. Trimming removed 2 bases from V and 7 bases from J; junction bases left unmatched: 13. The CDR3 extends over 16 amino acids. Germline V gene sequence: CDR1 SGHAT, CDR2 FQNNGV. As DNA, the CDR3 is TGTGCCAGCAGCTTAAGTCCTTGGGAGGGGGCAGGTGGCTACACCTTC. Protein product: CASSLSPWEGAGGYTF.

The J gene is TRBJ2-1, the V gene TRBV19; TRBD1 might be the D (6 bases). With 4 bases removed from V and 9 bases from J, the gap between germline ends came to 16 bases. CDR1 and CDR2 (germline): LNHDA, SQIVND (reference sequence). The CDR3 covers 14 residues. The CDR3 spells CASSSPGATPEQFF. The CDR3 coding sequence is TGTGCCAGTAGTAGCCCAGGGGCGACCCCTGAGCAGTTCTTC.

The chain recombines TRBV18 with TRBJ2-7; TRBD2 might be the D (6 bases). The V gene's germline CDR1 is KGHSH and CDR2 LQKENI. This CDR3 contains 13 residues. Trimming removed 0 bases at V and 5 bases at J, with 8 bases between. In nucleotides, the CDR3 is TGTGCCAGCTCACCACCACCGGGGGACGAGCAGTACTTC. It specifies CASSPPPGDEQYF.

This clone was counted a few times. V usage is TRBV5-1 and J usage is TRBJ2-7; tentative D call: TRBD1 (7 bases). V was clipped by 3 bases and J by 4 bases, with 20 bases between them. This CDR3 is 16 amino acids long. The germline V gene has CDR1 SGHRS and CDR2 YFSETQ. CDR3 sequence reads: CASSSAPETGRYEQYF. DNA of the CDR3: TGCGCCAGCAGCTCGGCCCCCGAGACAGGGAGGTACGAGCAGTACTTC.